The 17 T cell receptor beta chains given below trace back to one sample, sequenced in a study of technical replicates of blood from several donors. Profiling relied on immunoSEQ multiplex PCR, and the TCRdb table lists in-frame clones only, not all of them. Counted here are some 14,000 clones, approximately 81% occurring once; the ten biggest clones make up 10% to 13%. Sequences were obtained from PBMCs. The receptor source for this set is a human donor in good health.

The V and J genes are TRBV30 and TRBJ1-1; possibly TRBD1 for D (6 bases). The germline V gene encodes CDR1 GTSNPN and CDR2 SVGIG (reference sequence). The length of the CDR3 is 13 residues. Trimming took off 4 bases at V and 4 bases at J, with 13 bases between the two ends. DNA for the CDR3: TGTGCCTGGAATTGGGGGCTCGGCACTGAAGCTTTCTTT. Its translation is CAWNWGLGTEAFF.

This clone was seen more than once but under ten times. This chain joins TRBV9 and TRBJ1-1; no clear D gene. Trimming pared 2 bases from V and 0 bases from J, leaving 14 bases between. Per the germline V gene, CDR1 is SGDLS and CDR2 is YYNGEE. The CDR3 spans 16 residues. CDR3 loop: CASSVGTGIMNTEAFF. CDR3 coding DNA: TGTGCCAGCAGCGTCGGTACCGGGATTATGAACACTGAAGCTTTCTTT.

The chain employs TRBV2 and TRBJ1-5, with a tentative D call TRBD1 (6 bases). Trimming shortened V by 8 bases and J by 9 bases, and 17 bases separated the two germline ends. Germline CDR1 is SNHLY and CDR2 is FYNNEI. The CDR3 totals 13 residues. CDR3 protein: CASALGGVVPQHF. In DNA form, the CDR3 reads TGTGCCAGCGCTCTAGGGGGAGTGGTGCCCCAGCATTTT.

This chain links TRBV6-4 with TRBJ2-1; 7 bases are shared with TRBD2. Germline CDR1 reads MRHNA; CDR2 reads SNTAGT. J gave up 4 bases and V 0 bases, and 12 bases lay outside the gene matches. The CDR3 has 18 residues. CDR3 in amino acids: CASSDSVGGRESYNEQFF. The DNA for the CDR3 is TGTGCCAGCAGTGACTCGGTAGGCGGGAGAGAGTCTTACAATGAGCAGTTCTTC.

This sequence joins TRBV7-9 and TRBJ2-1; 13 bases fit TRBD2. CDR3 size: 15 residues. CDR1 is SEHNR and CDR2 is FQNEAQ in the germline V gene (reference sequence). The J segment lost 8 bases and the V segment lost 7 bases, leaving 8 bases of the junction unmatched. The CDR3 DNA is TGTGCCAGCACCCTAGGGACTAGCGGGAATGATGAGCAGTTCTTC. This encodes CASTLGTSGNDEQFF.

The rearrangement joins TRBV27 to TRBJ1-2; D uncertain. The CDR3 is 14 amino acids. Germline V CDR1 and CDR2: MNHEY, SMNVEV (reference sequence). The V end lost 4 bases, the J end lost 2 bases, and 11 bases lay between the germline ends. The CDR3 spells CASSSSIRNYGYTF. CDR3 DNA: TGTGCCAGCAGTTCGTCAATCAGGAACTATGGCTACACCTTC.

CDR3 sequence: CASAAVEGGDQPQHF. The CDR3 DNA follows: TGTGCCAGCGCGGCAGTCGAGGGAGGAGATCAGCCCCAGCATTTT. The chain joins TRBV18 to TRBJ1-5; D not resolved. CDR1 and CDR2 (germline): KGHSH, LQKENI. V gave up 8 bases and J gave up 5 bases, with 19 bases separating them. The CDR3 is 15 residues long. The whole variable domain, remainder taken from reference TRBV18 and TRBJ1-5, is NAGVMQNPRHLVRRRGQEARLRCSPMKGHSHVYWYRQLPEEGLKFMVYLQKENIIDESGMPKERFSAEFPKEGPSILRIQQVVRGDSAAYFCASAAVEGGDQPQHFGDGTRLSIL.

V usage is TRBV7-7 and J usage is TRBJ2-1; TRBD2 matches 12 bases. CDR3 size: 17 residues. Germline V CDR1 and CDR2: SSHAT, FNYEAQ (reference sequence). Trimming at V came to 5 bases and at J to 7 bases, leaving 12 bases not matched to a gene. In DNA form, the CDR3 reads TGTGCCAGCAGCCCCCATCCGACTAGCGGGAGTATGAATGAGCAGTTCTTC. Translation gives CASSPHPTSGSMNEQFF.

The genes are TRBV4-2 and TRBJ2-3; D ambiguous. Germline V CDR1 and CDR2: LGHNA, YNFKEQ. The CDR3 is made up of 13 amino acids. V gave up 2 bases and J gave up 5 bases, with 8 bases separating them. The CDR3 DNA is TGTGCCAGCAGCCAACGGGTGCAAGATACGCAGTATTTT. It yields the protein CASSQRVQDTQYF.

The chain combines TRBV5-4 with TRBJ1-2; no clear D. Deletions cut 0 bases from V and 0 bases from J, with 6 bases between. The CDR3 has 14 residues. Germline CDR1 SGHNT, CDR2 YYREEE (reference sequence). CDR3 nucleotides: TGTGCCAGCAGCTTGGGGGGAGCTAACTATGGCTACACCTTC. This sequence encodes CASSLGGANYGYTF.

The chain recombines TRBV10-3 with TRBJ2-2; the match to TRBD2 covers 12 bases. From germline, CDR1 is ENHRY and CDR2 SYGVKD. V shed 10 bases and J 5 bases; nucleotides not matched to a gene: 2. The CDR3 consists of 13 residues. The CDR3 reads CATGLAGTGELFF. Here the CDR3 DNA reads TGTGCCACCGGACTAGCGGGAACCGGGGAGCTGTTTTTT.

The chain employs TRBV21-1 and TRBJ2-3; the table's D call of TRBD1 was not tested on the DNA. TRBV21-1 has pseudogene status. This CDR3 is built from 13 residues. The CDR3 DNA reads TGTGCCAGCAGCGACAGGGGGCGGGATACGCAGTATTTT. It is translated as CASSDRGRDTQYF.

The V call is TRBV28, the J call TRBJ1-5; the D is unclear. V was trimmed by 1 base and J by 2 bases, leaving 6 bases between them. The CDR3 contains 14 residues. CDR1 is MDHEN and CDR2 is SYDVKM in the germline V gene. CDR3 loop: CASSLYTGNQPQHF. The CDR3 DNA sequence: TGTGCCAGCAGTTTATATACAGGCAATCAGCCCCAGCATTTT.

The chain joins TRBV25-1 to TRBJ2-1; 7 bases fit TRBD2. Germline V gene sequence: CDR1 MGHDK, CDR2 SYGVNS. This CDR3 contains 17 residues. V trimming: 3 bases; J trimming: 5 bases; junction bases outside the gene matches: 13. In DNA form, the CDR3 reads TGTGCCAGCAGTGAGAGTTCTCTGCGGGAGCGAAACAATGAGCAGTTCTTC. Translation gives CASSESSLRERNNEQFF. The full variable domain, in which reference TRBV25-1 and TRBJ2-1 provide the parts outside the CDR3, is EADIYQTPRYLVIGTGKKITLECSQTMGHDKMYWYQQDPGMELHLIHYSYGVNSTEKGDLSSESTVSRIRTEHFPLTLESARPSHTSQYLCASSESSLRERNNEQFFGPGTRLTVL.

This clone has a single count. V is TRBV14 and J is TRBJ2-7; 13 bases line up with TRBD2. The CDR3 spans 19 residues. Germline V lookup: CDR1 SGHDN, CDR2 FVKESK. With V trimmed by 2 bases and J by 4 bases, 14 bases remained unmatched. The CDR3 DNA follows: TGTGCCAGCAGCCAATGGAAGACTAGCGGGAGGAGGGGAGGTTACGAGCAGTACTTC. Its protein is CASSQWKTSGRRGGYEQYF.

V is TRBV10-3 and J is TRBJ2-3, with TRBD2 matching over 9 bases. CDR1 and CDR2 (germline): ENHRY, SYGVKD. V shed 6 bases, J shed 4 bases, and the junction held 11 bases outside the gene matches. The CDR3 consists of 16 residues. CDR3 amino acids: CAISKAMTSGSDTQYF. The CDR3 region has the DNA TGTGCCATCAGCAAAGCAATGACTAGCGGCTCAGATACGCAGTATTTT.

DNA for the CDR3: TGTGCCAGCAGGACTAGCGGGAGGAGGGTAGATACGCAGTATTTT. It encodes CASRTSGRRVDTQYF. The rearrangement links TRBV27 to TRBJ2-3, with TRBD2 matching 13 bases. V trimming: 6 bases; J trimming: 5 bases; junction bases outside the gene matches: 5. The V gene's germline CDR1 is MNHEY and CDR2 SMNVEV (reference sequence). This CDR3 comprises 15 residues.